These 13 T cell receptor beta chains share one sample of origin, sequenced in a study of blood T cells in healthy people across ages. A J-beta primer mix and a sample-barcoded 5' primer were used in a second PCR of about 7 to 12 cycles. TCRdb re-derived calls from the 5' RACE reads in MiXCR, one entry per CDR3 protein. The sample includes roughly 1.5 million distinct CDR3 sequences, approximately 39% seen only once; the top ten take less than 5%. Sequences were obtained from blood. These receptor sequences come from a woman in her late teens or twenties in good health.

A single count supports this clonotype. The rearrangement uses TRBV11-2 and TRBJ1-2, with TRBD1 matching 7 bases. This CDR3 comprises 15 residues. CDR1 is SGHAT and CDR2 is FQNNGV in the germline V gene. The V segment lost 5 bases and the J segment 0 bases; nucleotides outside the gene matches: 6. The CDR3 reads CASSPGDRTNYGYTF. The CDR3 DNA follows: TGTGCCAGCAGCCCCGGGGACAGAACTAACTATGGCTACACCTTC.

The genes are TRBV27 and TRBJ2-1; tentative D call: TRBD1 (5 bases). CDR3 length: 14 residues. V dropped 5 bases and J dropped 10 bases, with 18 bases sitting between them. From germline, CDR1 is MNHEY and CDR2 SMNVEV (reference sequence). CDR3 DNA: TGTGCCAGCAGTATACAGGACGGCCCAGGGGAGCAGTTCTTC. Protein: CASSIQDGPGEQFF.

This clonotype showed up just once. CDR3 DNA: TGTGCCAGCAGTGTAGCAGGGGTCTCAGAGACCCAGTACTTC. Translation: CASSVAGVSETQYF. The chain recombines TRBV27 with TRBJ2-5; perhaps TRBD1 as D (6 bases). Per germline, CDR1 MNHEY and CDR2 SMNVEV (reference sequence). Trimming left V 5 bases short and J 4 bases short, with 14 bases between. This CDR3 spans 14 amino acids.

J is TRBJ2-3 and V is TRBV10-2, with 8 bases aligning to TRBD1. Unmatched junction bases numbered 11, after V lost 6 bases and J lost 6 bases. The CDR3 spans 15 residues. Germline lookup yields CDR1 WSHSY and CDR2 SAAADI. The CDR3 spells CASRDQDRVLDTQYF. Written as DNA, the CDR3 is TGCGCCAGCAGAGATCAGGACAGGGTGCTCGATACGCAGTATTTT.

The rearrangement uses TRBV4-1 and TRBJ2-7; D remains ambiguous. Trimming removed 0 bases from V and 3 bases from J, with 12 bases in between. Per germline, CDR1 MGHRA and CDR2 YSYEKL. The CDR3 is 15 amino acids. The CDR3 region is CASSQERNSFYEQYF. CDR3 bases: TGCGCCAGCAGCCAAGAGAGGAATTCATTCTACGAGCAGTACTTC.

This clonotype has just a few counts. This chain joins TRBV7-3 and TRBJ2-3; 7 positions match TRBD1. V dropped 4 bases and J dropped 0; count of bases not matched to a gene: 13. CDR1 and CDR2 from the germline V gene are SGHTA and FQGTGA. The CDR3 contains 18 residues. The CDR3 nucleotides are TGTGCCAGCAGCTCTTCCCCTGGACAGGCTCCTAGCACAGATACGCAGTATTTT. Protein: CASSSSPGQAPSTDTQYF.

This clonotype was counted a few times. CDR3 protein: CAIRKGTATSYGYTF. The DNA for the CDR3 is TGTGCCATCAGGAAAGGGACAGCGACATCCTATGGCTACACCTTC. V gene TRBV10-3 combines with J gene TRBJ1-2; TRBD1 agrees at 7 bases. After removal of 6 bases from V and 4 bases from J, the junction contained 11 bases not matched to a gene. The CDR3 sequence is 15 residues long. Germline assignment: CDR1 ENHRY and CDR2 SYGVKD.

A few counts support this clonotype. The CDR3 bases are TGTGCCAGTAGTATAGGGCTCCTCAATGAGCAGTTCTTC. Its protein is CASSIGLLNEQFF. V is TRBV19 and J is TRBJ2-1; D is unclear. The CDR3 loop spans 13 amino acids. V lost 1 base and J 6 bases, leaving 7 bases between the germline ends. From germline, CDR1 is LNHDA and CDR2 SQIVND (reference sequence).

A remark on this clonotype: At one of its ends the junction is not consistent with the germline gene, which may arise from a read error. This chain connects TRBV12-5 to TRBJ1-1, with no clear D. CDR3 size: 12 residues. Germline lookup yields CDR1 LGHNT and CDR2 FRNRAP. The CDR3 loop is CACGLEGTEAFF. The CDR3 DNA is TGTGCTTGTGGTTTGGAGGGCACTGAAGCTTTCTTT.

The V gene is TRBV6-5, the J gene TRBJ1-2; D is undetermined. The CDR3 has 15 amino acids. Trimming pared 5 bases from V and 4 bases from J, leaving 17 bases between. CDR1 and CDR2 (germline): MNHEY, SVGAGI. In DNA form, the CDR3 reads TGTGCCAGCAGTCCCGCCCCCGGCAGCCGCTATGGCTACACCTTC. This gives the protein CASSPAPGSRYGYTF.

This clonotype was seen just once. The genes are TRBV14 and TRBJ1-1; unclear D gene. The ends were cut back, 1 base at V and 4 bases at J, with 16 bases in the middle. Germline CDR1 is SGHDN and CDR2 is FVKESK. The CDR3 is made up of 16 amino acids. The CDR3 reads CASSQARPGPSTEAFF. For the CDR3, the DNA is TGTGCCAGCAGCCAAGCCAGGCCCGGACCCTCCACTGAAGCTTTCTTT.

This clonotype occurred a few times. The chain employs TRBV27 and TRBJ1-4; D is undetermined. This CDR3 is built from 15 residues. The ends were cut back, 5 bases at V and 2 bases at J, with 12 bases in the middle. Germline loops: CDR1 MNHEY, CDR2 SMNVEV (reference sequence). The CDR3 protein is CASSRHLQTNEKLFF. The DNA of the CDR3 is TGTGCCAGCAGTCGACACCTACAGACTAATGAAAAACTGTTTTTT.

The J gene is TRBJ2-3, the V gene TRBV27; D remains ambiguous. Trimming left V 3 bases short and J 2 bases short, with 9 bases between. CDR1 is MNHEY and CDR2 is SMNVEV in the germline V gene (reference sequence). This CDR3 spans 14 amino acids. The CDR3 loop reads CASSFFGATDTQYF. CDR3 in DNA: TGTGCCAGCAGTTTTTTCGGCGCCACAGATACGCAGTATTTT.